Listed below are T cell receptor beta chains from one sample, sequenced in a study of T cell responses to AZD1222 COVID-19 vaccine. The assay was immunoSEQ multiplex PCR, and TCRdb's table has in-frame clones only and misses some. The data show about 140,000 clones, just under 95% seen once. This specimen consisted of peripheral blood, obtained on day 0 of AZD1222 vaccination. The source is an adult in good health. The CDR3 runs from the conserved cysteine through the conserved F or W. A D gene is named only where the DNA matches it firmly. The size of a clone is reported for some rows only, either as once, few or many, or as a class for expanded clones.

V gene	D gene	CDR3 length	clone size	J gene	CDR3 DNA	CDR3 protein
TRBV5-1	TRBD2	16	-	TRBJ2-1	TGCGCCAGCGGACAACCGCGGGGGGGCCGATATAATGAGCAGTTCTTC	CASGQPRGGRYNEQFF
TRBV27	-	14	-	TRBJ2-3	TGTGCCAGCAGTTTATCGACCCTAGGAGATACGCAGTATTTT	CASSLSTLGDTQYF
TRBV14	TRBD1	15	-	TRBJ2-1	TGTGCCAGCAGCGACACAGGGGGCGCCGGGAATGAGCAGTTCTTC	CASSDTGGAGNEQFF
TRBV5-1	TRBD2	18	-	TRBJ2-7	TGCGCCAGCAGCTCACAACCCTCGGGGAGCGGGACCTCCTACGAGCAGTACTTC	CASSSQPSGSGTSYEQYF
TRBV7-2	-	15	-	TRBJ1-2	TGTGCCAGCAGCTTGGGGTCTCCTCCTAACTATGGCTACACCTTC	CASSLGSPPNYGYTF
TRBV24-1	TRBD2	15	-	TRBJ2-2	TGTGCCACCAGATCAGCGGGGGGGCCCGCCGGGGAGCTGTTTTTT	CATRSAGGPAGELFF
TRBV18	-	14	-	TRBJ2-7	TGTGCCAGCTCACCACCGATCGGTACCTACGAGCAGTACTTC	CASSPPIGTYEQYF
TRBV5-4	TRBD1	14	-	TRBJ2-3	TGTGCCAGCACCGGGACAGGCCATACAGATACGCAGTATTTT	CASTGTGHTDTQYF
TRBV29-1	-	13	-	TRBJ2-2	TGCAGCGTTACTAGCATCCTCACCGGGGAGCTGTTTTTT	CSVTSILTGELFF
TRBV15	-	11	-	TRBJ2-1	TGTGCCACCAGCGCGATTTCTGAGCAGTTCTTC	CATSAISEQFF
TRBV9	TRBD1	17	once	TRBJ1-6	TGTGCCAGCAGCTCCTCCCCAGGGGGCACCTATAATTCACCCCTCCACTTT	CASSSSPGGTYNSPLHF
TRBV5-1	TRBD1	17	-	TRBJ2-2	TGCGCCAGCAGCCCCGGGGACAGGGTTGCGAACACCGGGGAGCTGTTTTTT	CASSPGDRVANTGELFF
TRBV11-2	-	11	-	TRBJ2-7	TGTGCCAGCAGCTCATACTACGAGCAGTACTTC	CASSSYYEQYF
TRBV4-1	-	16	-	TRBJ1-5	TGCGCCAGCAGCGTCTCCGGGGTCAATAGCAATCAGCCCCAGCATTTT	CASSVSGVNSNQPQHF
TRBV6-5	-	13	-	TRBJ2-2	TGTGCCAGCAGTCCCGTACCGAGCGGGGAGCTGTTTTTT	CASSPVPSGELFF
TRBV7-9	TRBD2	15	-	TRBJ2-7	TGTGCCAGCAGCTTAACTAGCGGGAGTTATGCCGAGCAGTACTTC	CASSLTSGSYAEQYF
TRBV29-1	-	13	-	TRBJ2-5	TGCAGCGTTGTCGGAGGGAACGGAGAGACCCAGTACTTC	CSVVGGNGETQYF
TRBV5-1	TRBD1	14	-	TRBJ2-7	TGCGCCAGCAGGCCAGGGGGTACCCAGTACGAGCAGTACTTC	CASRPGGTQYEQYF
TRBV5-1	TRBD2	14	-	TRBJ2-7	TGCGCCAGCAGCTTGACCGGGACTACCTACGAGCAGTACTTC	CASSLTGTTYEQYF
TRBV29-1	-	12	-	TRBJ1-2	TGCAGCGTTGACCAGGGCAACTATGGCTACACCTTC	CSVDQGNYGYTF
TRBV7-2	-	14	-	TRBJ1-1	TGTGCCAGCAGCTTAACAGGCCCGTTAGGTGAAGCTTTCTTT	CASSLTGPLGEAFF
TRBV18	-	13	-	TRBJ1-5	TGTGCCAGCTCACCGGATAATATTCAGCCCCAGCATTTT	CASSPDNIQPQHF
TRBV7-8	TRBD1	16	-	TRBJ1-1	TGTGCCAGCAGCCCTTCTTGGACAGGTAGTTACACTGAAGCTTTCTTT	CASSPSWTGSYTEAFF
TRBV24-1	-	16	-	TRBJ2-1	TGTGCCACCAGTGAACCTACCGGGATACAGGGCAATGAGCAGTTCTTC	CATSEPTGIQGNEQFF
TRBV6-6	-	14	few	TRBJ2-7	TGTGCCAGCGGGGAGGAGGGGATCTCCTACGAGCAGTACTTC	CASGEEGISYEQYF
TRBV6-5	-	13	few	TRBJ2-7	TGTGCCAGCGGACGGGGCAGGGTCTACGAGCAGTACTTC	CASGRGRVYEQYF
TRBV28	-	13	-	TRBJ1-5	TGTGCCAGCAGTGGTGATGGGTATCAGCCCCAGCATTTT	CASSGDGYQPQHF
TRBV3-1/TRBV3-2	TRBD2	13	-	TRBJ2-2	TGTGCCAGCGGGAGGGGATCCACCGGGGAGCTGTTTTTT	CASGRGSTGELFF
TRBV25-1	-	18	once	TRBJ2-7	TGTGCCAGCAGTGAACGAGCGTTAGCAGGCTACCACCCTCGTGAGCAGTACTTC	CASSERALAGYHPREQYF
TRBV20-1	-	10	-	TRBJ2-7	TGCAGTGCTGGGACCTACGAGCAGTACTTC	CSAGTYEQYF
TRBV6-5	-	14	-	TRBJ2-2	TGTGCCAGCAGTTACGGTCCGAACACCGGGGAGCTGTTTTTT	CASSYGPNTGELFF
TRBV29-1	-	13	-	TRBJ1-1	TGCAGCGTCGATAAAACACCCCGCACTGAAGCTTTCTTT	CSVDKTPRTEAFF
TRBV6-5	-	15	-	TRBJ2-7	TGTGCCAGCAGTTCGCCTGAAGCGGGCTCCTACGAGCAGTACTTC	CASSSPEAGSYEQYF
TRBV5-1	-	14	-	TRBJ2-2	TGCGCCAGCAGCACAGAAAAGAACACCGGGGAGCTGTTTTTT	CASSTEKNTGELFF
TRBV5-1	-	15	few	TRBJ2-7	TGCGCCAGCAGCTTGGGTGACAGTGATTACTACGAGCAGTACTTC	CASSLGDSDYYEQYF
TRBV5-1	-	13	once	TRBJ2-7	TGCGCCAGCAGCTTGAACGTAGGGTACGAGCAGTACTTC	CASSLNVGYEQYF
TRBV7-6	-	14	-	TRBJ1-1	TGTGCCAGCAGCTCGACAGTCATGAACACTGAAGCTTTCTTT	CASSSTVMNTEAFF
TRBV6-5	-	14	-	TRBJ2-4	TGTGCCAGCAGTTACAGTTACAGCAAAAACATTCAGTACTTC	CASSYSYSKNIQYF
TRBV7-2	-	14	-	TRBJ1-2	TGTGCCAGCAGCCCAACTAGGGGTCGGGTTGACTACACCTTC	CASSPTRGRVDYTF
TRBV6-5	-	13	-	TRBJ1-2	TGTGCCAGCAACGGGCCGAGGGATTATGGCTACACCTTC	CASNGPRDYGYTF
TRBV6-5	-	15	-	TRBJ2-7	TGTGCCAGCAGTTACTTCACATCGAGCTCCTACGAGCAGTACTTC	CASSYFTSSSYEQYF
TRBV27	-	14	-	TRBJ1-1	TGTGCCAGCAGTTCGGGCAGCCCGAACACTGAAGCTTTCTTT	CASSSGSPNTEAFF
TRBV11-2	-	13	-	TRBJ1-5	TGTGCCAGCAGCTTAGATCTCGGGCAGCCCCAGCATTTT	CASSLDLGQPQHF
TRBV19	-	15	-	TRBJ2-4	TGTGCCAGTAGTATTCTCTCGACAGGACCAAACATTCAGTACTTC	CASSILSTGPNIQYF
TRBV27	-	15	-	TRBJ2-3	TGTGCCAGCAGTTTATCGGGTAGGGGCCGAGATACGCAGTATTTT	CASSLSGRGRDTQYF
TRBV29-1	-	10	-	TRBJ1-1	TGCAGCGTGGCCGAATCTGAAGCTTTCTTT	CSVAESEAFF
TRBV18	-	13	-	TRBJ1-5	TGTGCCAGCTCACCACAGTGGAATCAGCCCCAGCATTTT	CASSPQWNQPQHF
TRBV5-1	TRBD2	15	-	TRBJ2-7	TGCGCCAGCAGCTTGGGGACTAGCGGGGCCTACGAGCAGTACTTC	CASSLGTSGAYEQYF
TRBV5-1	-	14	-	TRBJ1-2	TGCGCCAGCAGCTTGGAAGGGCCGCTCTATGGCTACACCTTC	CASSLEGPLYGYTF
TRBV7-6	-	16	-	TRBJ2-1	TGTGCCAGCAGCCCCCCCGGGCTAGCGTCCTACAATGAGCAGTTCTTC	CASSPPGLASYNEQFF
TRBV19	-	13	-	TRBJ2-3	TGTGCCAGTAGAACGTGGCGGCTTGGTACGCAGTATTTT	CASRTWRLGTQYF
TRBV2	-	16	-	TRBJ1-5	TGTGCCAGCATCGGAGGCCAGGGCTATAGCAATCAGCCCCAGCATTTT	CASIGGQGYSNQPQHF
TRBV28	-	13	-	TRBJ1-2	TGTGCCAGCAGTTTCACAGGAGTTGAAGGCTACACCTTC	CASSFTGVEGYTF
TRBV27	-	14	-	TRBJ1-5	TGTGCCAGCAGTTTACAGGGGTTGAATCAGCCCCAGCATTTT	CASSLQGLNQPQHF
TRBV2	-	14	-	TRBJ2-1	TGTGCCAGCGACCCAACAGGTTTCCTCGATGAGCAGTTCTTC	CASDPTGFLDEQFF